Presented here are 18 T cell receptor beta chains from one specimen sequenced in a study of shared clonotypes between healthy human individuals. The assay was immunoSEQ multiplex PCR, and TCRdb's table has in-frame clones only and misses some. Of approximately 2.1 million clones listed, 80% to 95% were seen once; the top ten hold 0.39%. Sequenced material: naive CD4+ T cells from PBMCs. Documented subset: CD45RA+ positively selected. These TCRs come from a man between 18 and 35 years old in good health. Some clones in this sample may be carry-over from other donors' samples.

This clone came up once. This chain uses TRBV5-4 with TRBJ1-2, with D unclear. Germline CDR1 and CDR2: SGHNT and YYREEE (reference sequence). The CDR3 totals 14 residues. The V and J ends lost 6 bases and 3 bases respectively, with 15 bases between them. The CDR3 sequence: CASTPAGEHYGYTF. For the CDR3, the DNA is TGTGCCAGCACTCCGGCCGGGGAACACTATGGCTACACCTTC. Full variable domain (rest looked up from reference TRBV5-4 and TRBJ1-2): ETGVTQSPTHLIKTRGQQVTLRCSSQSGHNTVSWYQQALGQGPQFIFQYYREEENGRGNFPPRFSGLQFPNYSSELNVNALELDDSALYLCASTPAGEHYGYTFGSGTRLTVV.

The chain joins TRBV7-9 to TRBJ1-2, with 12 bases fitting TRBD1. The germline CDR1 and CDR2 sequences are SEHNR and FQNEAQ (reference sequence). With 1 base clipped from V and 8 bases from J, the junction kept 14 bases outside the gene matches. The CDR3 is 18 amino acids. The CDR3 protein is CASSLEFMGQGARQGYTF. The CDR3 coding sequence is TGTGCCAGCAGCTTAGAGTTTATGGGACAGGGGGCGCGTCAGGGCTACACCTTC.

The chain is built from TRBV11-3 and TRBJ2-1, with no clear D. Between the trimmed V and J ends, which lost 4 bases and 7 bases, there was a span of 20 bases. CDR3 length equals 16 residues. Germline V gene data show CDR1 as SGHNT and CDR2 as YENEEA. The CDR3 bases are TGTGCCAGCAGCTCAGGACCAGGACGGGTAAGGAATGAGCAGTTCTTC. It encodes CASSSGPGRVRNEQFF.

As to this clone: The same CDR3 is also encoded by other DNA sequences in this sample. This chain joins TRBV20-1 and TRBJ2-5, with D uncertain. Germline V lookup: CDR1 DFQATT, CDR2 SNEGSKA (reference sequence). This CDR3 has 10 amino acids. V was clipped by 2 bases and J by 5 bases, with 3 bases between them. In DNA form, the CDR3 reads TGCAGTGCTAGATCGGAGACCCAGTACTTC. It specifies CSARSETQYF.

The chain employs TRBV28 and TRBJ1-5, with 8 bases identical to TRBD1. V shed 11 bases and J 0 bases; nucleotides not matched to a gene: 15. Per germline, CDR1 MDHEN and CDR2 SYDVKM. The CDR3 consists of 17 residues. This CDR3 reads CAGATGTGGYSNQPQHF. The CDR3 nucleotides are TGTGCCGGGGCTACCGGGACAGGCGGGTATAGCAATCAGCCCCAGCATTTT. The full variable domain, with the rest looked up from reference TRBV28 and TRBJ1-5, is DVKVTQSSRYLVKRTGEKVFLECVQDMDHENMFWYRQDPGLGLRLIYFSYDVKMKEKGDIPEGYSVSREKKERFSLILESASTNQTSMYLCAGATGTGGYSNQPQHFGDGTRLSIL.

The chain joins TRBV6-1 to TRBJ1-5; TRBD1 agrees at 9 bases. Germline CDR1 and CDR2: MNHNS and SASEGT. This CDR3 comprises 14 residues. V dropped 6 bases and J dropped 7; count of bases not matched to a gene: 7. In DNA form, the CDR3 reads TGTGCCAGCAGCGATAATACAGGGGGCCAGCCCCAGCATTTT. Its translation is CASSDNTGGQPQHF.

The chain uses TRBV28 and TRBJ2-7; no clear D gene. The CDR3 contains 14 residues. V lost 2 bases and J 5 bases, leaving 13 bases between the germline ends. In germline, CDR1 is MDHEN, CDR2 SYDVKM. The CDR3 nucleotides read TGTGCCAGCAGTTTAGCAGGCAGGATCAACGAGCAGTACTTC. The encoded protein is CASSLAGRINEQYF.

V gene TRBV6-4 combines with J gene TRBJ1-5; 7 bases fit TRBD1. V lost 6 bases to trimming and J lost 6 bases; unmatched junction nucleotides: 8. Germline V gene data show CDR1 as MRHNA and CDR2 as SNTAGT. This CDR3 has 14 residues. This CDR3 is CASRNRQGCQPQHF. For the CDR3, the DNA is TGTGCCAGCAGAAATCGACAGGGTTGTCAGCCCCAGCATTTT.

As regards this clone: In the same sample, other DNA sequences code for this CDR3. V is TRBV28 and J is TRBJ1-1; D perhaps matches TRBD1 (5 bases). Deletions cut 6 bases from V and 0 bases from J, with 8 bases between. CDR3 length: 13 amino acids. Germline V gives CDR1 MDHEN, CDR2 SYDVKM. The CDR3 here is CASRGGMNTEAFF. The CDR3 DNA sequence: TGTGCCAGCAGGGGGGGAATGAACACTGAAGCTTTCTTT.

The V gene is TRBV5-1, the J gene TRBJ1-4, with D unresolved. V was trimmed by 4 bases and J by 8 bases, leaving 18 bases between them. The CDR3 is made up of 15 amino acids. The germline V gene encodes CDR1 SGHRS and CDR2 YFSETQ. The CDR3 bases are TGCGCCAGCAGCAATACGGCGGCGGCGGAGGAAAAACTGTTTTTT. It yields the protein CASSNTAAAEEKLFF.

This clone was detected only once. Other nucleotide sequences in the sample specify the same CDR3. In nucleotides, the CDR3 is TGTGCCAGCAGCGTGGGGGGCGGGACCTACAATGAGCAGTTCTTC. Its protein product is CASSVGGGTYNEQFF. The chain couples TRBV9 to TRBJ2-1; D is possibly TRBD1 or TRBD2 (6 bases each). Germline CDR1 and CDR2: SGDLS and YYNGEE. Trimming took off 2 bases at V and 2 bases at J, with 11 bases between the two ends. The CDR3 extends over 15 amino acids.

Concerning this clone: The same CDR3 arises from other DNA sequences in this sample as well. This rearrangement joins TRBV27 to TRBJ2-1; 14 bases are shared with TRBD2. J gave up 9 bases and V 5 bases, and 6 bases lay outside the gene matches. CDR1 MNHEY and CDR2 SMNVEV come from the germline V gene (reference sequence). The CDR3 is 15 amino acids. The CDR3 sequence is CASSPGTSGSVEQFF. In DNA, the CDR3 is TGTGCCAGCAGTCCTGGGACTAGCGGGAGTGTTGAGCAGTTCTTC.

The V and J genes are TRBV27 and TRBJ2-7, with unresolved D. Germline CDR1 reads MNHEY; CDR2 reads SMNVEV (reference sequence). V was pared by 4 bases and J by 0 bases, with 4 bases between. The CDR3 is 12 residues long. The DNA for the CDR3 is TGTGCCAGCAGTTCGAACTCCTACGAGCAGTACTTC. Its protein product is CASSSNSYEQYF.

The rearrangement joins TRBV11-2 to TRBJ1-2, with 7 bases lining up with TRBD1. The CDR3 runs 15 residues. J lost 2 bases, V lost 5 bases, and 8 bases had no gene match. Germline V gives CDR1 SGHAT, CDR2 FQNNGV. As DNA, the CDR3 is TGTGCCAGCAGCCAAGGGGCGACAGGGAACTATGGCTACACCTTC. It codes for CASSQGATGNYGYTF.

In its sample, this clone was seen once. Other DNA sequences of this sample code for an identical CDR3. The chain employs TRBV9 and TRBJ2-7; 7 nucleotides align to TRBD1. Germline loops: CDR1 SGDLS, CDR2 YYNGEE. Losses at the gene ends were 1 base for V and 2 bases for J; bases not matched to a gene: 3. CDR3 length equals 14 residues. The CDR3 here is CASSVSGQTYEQYF. The CDR3 DNA is TGTGCCAGCAGCGTATCGGGACAGACCTACGAGCAGTACTTC.

The chain couples TRBV5-1 to TRBJ2-2; maybe TRBD1 (7 bases). V lost 4 bases and J lost 6, with 19 bases in between. The CDR3 runs to 16 residues. Germline CDR1 SGHRS, CDR2 YFSETQ. The CDR3 DNA follows: TGCGCCAGCAGCCGCCTTACAGGGGAGCGGGCCGGGGAGCTGTTTTTT. Amino acid sequence: CASSRLTGERAGELFF. Complete variable domain (other parts from reference TRBV5-1 and TRBJ2-2): KAGVTQTPRYLIKTRGQQVTLSCSPISGHRSVSWYQQTPGQGLQFLFEYFSETQRNKGNFPGRFSGRQFSNSRSEMNVSTLELGDSALYLCASSRLTGERAGELFFGEGSRLTVL.

The V gene is TRBV7-3, the J gene TRBJ2-1; 13 bases line up with TRBD2. The CDR3 spans 19 residues. Germline CDR1 and CDR2: SGHTA and FQGTGA. The V and J ends lost 5 bases and 0 bases, in that order; junction bases with no gene match: 10. The CDR3 sequence: CASSPQGLAGTSSYNEQFF. In DNA, the CDR3 is TGTGCCAGCAGCCCCCAGGGACTAGCGGGAACGAGCTCCTACAATGAGCAGTTCTTC.

Remarks on this clone: One end of the junction varies from germline; a read error may be responsible. The V and J genes are TRBV20-1 and TRBJ2-5; D unclear. This CDR3 is 8 amino acids long. Germline CDR1 DFQATT, CDR2 SNEGSKA (reference sequence). CDR3 nucleotide sequence: TGCAGTGATCCCTCCATGGACTTC. The encoded protein is CSDPSMDF.